This passage covers 22 T cell receptor beta chains from one sample sequenced in a study of blood T cell repertoires in COVID-19. Only in-frame clones appear in the TCRdb table, and some are missing; sequencing was by immunoSEQ multiplex PCR. The data contain 130,000 to 150,000 clones, 84% of them singletons. The material sequenced was peripheral blood. The origin of the receptors is a human donor in a cohort sampled during active COVID-19.

The J gene is TRBJ2-1, the V gene TRBV7-2, with 7 bases aligning to TRBD1. V gave up 1 base and J gave up 8 bases; unmatched junction bases: 8. The germline CDR1 and CDR2 sequences are SGHTA and FQGNSA. The CDR3 has 15 residues. CDR3 amino acids: CASSLEGGIVYEQFF. The CDR3 DNA is TGTGCCAGCAGCTTAGAAGGGGGCATTGTCTATGAGCAGTTCTTC. The complete variable domain, with remaining parts taken from reference TRBV7-2 and TRBJ2-1, reads GAGVSQSPSNKVTEKGKDVELRCDPISGHTALYWYRQSLGQGLEFLIYFQGNSAPDKSGLPSDRFSAERTGGSVSTLTIQRTQQEDSAVYLCASSLEGGIVYEQFFGPGTRLTVL.

The CDR3 is CASSVAWAGANVLTF. The CDR3 DNA reads as TGTGCCAGCAGCGTAGCGTGGGCCGGGGCCAACGTCCTGACTTTC. The chain carries TRBV9 and TRBJ2-6, with D uncertain. Deletions cut 0 bases from V and 4 bases from J, with 8 bases between. CDR1 and CDR2 (germline): SGDLS, YYNGEE. The CDR3 runs to 15 residues.

This rearrangement joins TRBV9 to TRBJ2-7; 7 bases agree with TRBD2. The CDR3 has 16 amino acids. Unmatched junction bases numbered 8, after V lost 0 bases and J lost 2 bases. CDR1 is SGDLS, CDR2 YYNGEE, per germline. The CDR3 DNA is TGTGCCAGCAGCGTAGTATTCAGCGGGGAAACCTACGAGCAGTACTTC. It yields the protein CASSVVFSGETYEQYF.

The CDR3 loop is CASNPPGLGNTGELFF. CDR3 sequence (DNA): TGTGCCAGTAATCCCCCCGGACTAGGGAACACCGGGGAGCTGTTTTTT. This chain links TRBV19 with TRBJ2-2; 7 nucleotides match TRBD2. V shed 7 bases, J shed 1 base, and the junction held 9 bases outside the gene matches. Germline V gene data show CDR1 as LNHDA and CDR2 as SQIVND (reference sequence). This CDR3 has 16 amino acids.

The chain is built from TRBV6-6 and TRBJ2-1, with 14 bases fitting TRBD2. Germline values: CDR1 MNHNY, CDR2 SVGAGI (reference sequence). V was pared by 6 bases and J by 0 bases, with 10 bases of the junction left unmatched. The CDR3 has 19 residues. The CDR3 DNA is TGTGCCAGCAGCCCCTCTCGACTAGCGGGGGGGAGCTCCTACAATGAGCAGTTCTTC. As protein: CASSPSRLAGGSSYNEQFF.

V and J are TRBV5-8 and TRBJ2-7; 16 bases line up with TRBD2. V shed 4 bases and J 1 base; nucleotides not matched to a gene: 8. CDR3 size: 18 residues. Germline-derived CDR1 and CDR2 are SGHTS and YDEGEE. This CDR3 is CASSNSGTSGGDSYEQYF. CDR3 DNA sequence: TGTGCCAGCAGCAACTCCGGGACTAGCGGGGGGGATTCCTACGAGCAGTACTTC.

The rearrangement links TRBV28 to TRBJ2-3; 7 bases line up with TRBD2. With 7 bases clipped from V and 2 bases from J, the junction kept 6 bases outside the gene matches. Germline-derived CDR1 and CDR2 are MDHEN and SYDVKM. CDR3 length equals 14 residues. The CDR3 nucleotides are TGTGCCAGCATTCCCCGGGGGGACACAGATACGCAGTATTTT. It specifies CASIPRGDTDTQYF.

The CDR3 DNA follows: TGTGCCAGCAGCCCGCAAGCGGGGGTATCTTACGAGCAGTACTTC. Encoded protein: CASSPQAGVSYEQYF. The chain recombines TRBV7-9 with TRBJ2-7, with 8 positions matching TRBD2. Per the germline V gene, CDR1 is SEHNR and CDR2 is FQNEAQ (reference sequence). V was clipped by 5 bases and J by 4 bases; unmatched bases: 10. There are 15 residues in the CDR3.

This rearrangement joins TRBV7-2 to TRBJ2-3, with 7 positions matching TRBD2. CDR1 is SGHTA and CDR2 is FQGNSA in the germline V gene. V lost 1 base to trimming and J lost 3 bases; unmatched junction nucleotides: 4. The CDR3 sequence is 15 residues long. CDR3 nucleotide sequence: TGTGCCAGCAGCTTAGACGGGGGGAGAACAGATACGCAGTATTTT. Residues: CASSLDGGRTDTQYF.

The chain combines TRBV28 with TRBJ2-7, with 7 bases matching TRBD1. This CDR3 region has 15 residues. CDR1 and CDR2 from the germline V gene are MDHEN and SYDVKM. V gave up 3 bases and J gave up 2 bases; unmatched junction bases: 7. CDR3 region: CASSFGQGVTYEQYF. In DNA form, the CDR3 reads TGTGCCAGCAGTTTTGGGCAGGGGGTTACCTACGAGCAGTACTTC. Combining the CDR3 with reference TRBV28 and TRBJ2-7 gives the whole variable domain DVKVTQSSRYLVKRTGEKVFLECVQDMDHENMFWYRQDPGLGLRLIYFSYDVKMKEKGDIPEGYSVSREKKERFSLILESASTNQTSMYLCASSFGQGVTYEQYFGPGTRLTVT.

This clone was recorded many times. This specimen includes other DNA sequences encoding the same CDR3. The J gene is TRBJ1-4, the V gene TRBV11-2; 9 bases line up with TRBD1. This CDR3 has 15 residues. Per the germline V gene, CDR1 is SGHAT and CDR2 is FQNNGV. V shed 6 bases, J shed 6 bases, and the junction held 8 bases outside the gene matches. CDR3 bases: TGTGCCAGCAGTTCTACAGGGGGCGCGTATGAAAAACTGTTTTTT. Protein: CASSSTGGAYEKLFF.

The rearrangement uses TRBV30 and TRBJ1-4; no reliable D call. V lost 5 bases and J 3 bases, leaving 4 bases between the germline ends. Germline values: CDR1 GTSNPN, CDR2 SVGIG (reference sequence). This CDR3 comprises 11 residues. The CDR3 nucleotides read TGTGCCTGGCGTCCTAATGAAAAACTGTTTTTT. It specifies CAWRPNEKLFF.

The chain employs TRBV18 and TRBJ1-2, with D unclear. Germline V gene data show CDR1 as KGHSH and CDR2 as LQKENI. The CDR3 loop spans 13 amino acids. Between the trimmed V and J ends, which lost 3 bases and 3 bases, there was a span of 8 bases. The CDR3 loop is CASSPIEDYGYTF. The CDR3 nucleotides read TGTGCCAGCTCACCCATAGAGGACTATGGCTACACCTTC.

V gene TRBV19 combines with J gene TRBJ2-7; 10 bases are shared with TRBD1. The ends lost 5 bases at V and 5 bases at J; junction bases unmatched: 6. CDR1 and CDR2 from the germline V gene are LNHDA and SQIVND (reference sequence). This CDR3 contains 14 residues. In DNA form, the CDR3 reads TGTGCCAGTAGTTCCGGGACAGGGGAAAACGAGCAGTACTTC. Protein: CASSSGTGENEQYF.

A single count supports this clone. V usage is TRBV7-2 and J usage is TRBJ2-2, with D perhaps matching TRBD2 (5 bases). The CDR3 runs 13 residues. Trimming removed 3 bases from V and 5 bases from J, with 7 bases in between. From germline, CDR1 is SGHTA and CDR2 FQGNSA. CDR3 nucleotide sequence: TGTGCCAGCAGCTTGGACTGGACCGGGGAGCTGTTTTTT. This translates into CASSLDWTGELFF. Full variable domain (missing parts from reference TRBV7-2 and TRBJ2-2): GAGVSQSPSNKVTEKGKDVELRCDPISGHTALYWYRQSLGQGLEFLIYFQGNSAPDKSGLPSDRFSAERTGGSVSTLTIQRTQQEDSAVYLCASSLDWTGELFFGEGSRLTVL.

This sequence joins TRBV3-1 (or the pseudogene TRBV3-2) and TRBJ2-5; TRBD2 matches at 8 bases. Germline CDR1 LGHDT, CDR2 YNNKEL (reference sequence). Unmatched junction bases numbered 3, after V lost 1 base and J lost 5 bases. This CDR3 comprises 14 residues. CDR3 region: CASSQGTSYETQYF. CDR3 bases: TGTGCCAGCAGCCAAGGGACTAGCTACGAGACCCAGTACTTC.

V usage is TRBV2 and J usage is TRBJ2-1, with D possibly matching TRBD2 (7 bases). This CDR3 contains 12 residues. Germline V gives CDR1 SNHLY, CDR2 FYNNEI. Trimming removed 11 bases from V and 10 bases from J, with 18 bases in between. The CDR3 nucleotides read TGTGCCTCAGGGAGGGGGGAGGACGAGCAGTTCTTC. As protein: CASGRGEDEQFF. The variable domain in full, completed from reference TRBV2 and TRBJ2-1, reads EPEVTQTPSHQVTQMGQEVILRCVPISNHLYFYWYRQILGQKVEFLVSFYNNEISEKSEIFDDQFSVERPDGSNFTLKIRSTKLEDSAMYFCASGRGEDEQFFGPGTRLTVL.

The chain combines TRBV5-1 with TRBJ2-5; 15 nucleotides line up with TRBD2. CDR3 length: 16 residues. Germline lookup yields CDR1 SGHRS and CDR2 YFSETQ. J was trimmed by 3 bases and V by 4 bases; bases with no gene match: 4. CDR3 coding DNA: TGCGCCAGCAGCAAGGGACTAGCGGGGGGCGAAGAGACCCAGTACTTC. As protein: CASSKGLAGGEETQYF.

This clone was recorded a few times. This rearrangement joins TRBV19 to TRBJ1-2; 10 nucleotides align to TRBD1. Germline lookup yields CDR1 LNHDA and CDR2 SQIVND (reference sequence). J lost 7 bases, V lost 2 bases, and 4 bases had no gene match. The CDR3 length is 14 residues. CDR3 loop: CASSISDRGSGYTF. In nucleotides, the CDR3 is TGTGCCAGTAGTATATCGGACAGGGGGTCTGGCTACACCTTC.

V is TRBV11-2 and J is TRBJ2-6; 7 bases match TRBD1. Germline CDR1 SGHAT, CDR2 FQNNGV. The CDR3 sequence is 15 residues long. Trimming removed 5 bases from V and 1 base from J; junction bases left unmatched: 2. The CDR3 spells CASSPQGSGANVLTF. DNA of the CDR3: TGTGCCAGCAGCCCACAGGGGTCTGGGGCCAACGTCCTGACTTTC.

The chain combines TRBV5-8 with TRBJ1-3; 7 bases are shared with TRBD1. The CDR3 sequence is 16 residues long. V was pared by 1 base and J by 1 base, with 5 bases of the junction left unmatched. CDR1 and CDR2 from the germline V gene are SGHTS and YDEGEE. CDR3 sequence reads: CASSLRAGGSGNTIYF. In DNA form, the CDR3 reads TGTGCCAGCAGCTTGCGGGCAGGGGGTTCTGGAAACACCATATATTTT.

The gene calls are TRBV9 and TRBJ1-5; D is uncertain. The CDR3 covers 15 residues. Deletions cut 0 bases from V and 2 bases from J, with 9 bases between. Germline CDR1 reads SGDLS; CDR2 reads YYNGEE. CDR3 in amino acids: CASSVAPGRNQPQHF. CDR3 nucleotides: TGTGCCAGCAGCGTAGCCCCGGGTCGCAATCAGCCCCAGCATTTT.